The clone carrying this T cell receptor beta chain has a count of ten or more. What was amplified from RNA transcripts were TCR beta CDR3 regions. With the HTBI primer set, the TCR CDR3 went through a first round of RT-PCR. TCRdb processed the multiplex PCR reads anew with MiXCR; each CDR3 protein has one entry. In the table there are 350,000 to 400,000 distinct CDR3 sequences, 19% of which are singletons. The data belong to a study of T cells in Graves' hyperthyroidism and ophthalmopathy. Germline CDR1 is SNHLY and CDR2 is FYNNEI. V was pared by 7 bases and J by 0 bases, with 15 bases between. The CDR3 has 15 residues.

This clonotype was sampled from a woman between 18 and 29 years old with Graves' hyperthyroidism. V is TRBV2 and J is TRBJ1-2; unclear D gene. The sequencing sample was made of blood. CDR3 in amino acids: CASTETWTANYGYTF. Written as DNA, the CDR3 is TGTGCCAGCACCGAAACTTGGACGGCTAACTATGGCTACACCTTC.